This TCR beta chain was sequenced during a study of shared clonotypes between healthy human individuals. The CDR3 totals 11 residues. CDR1 and CDR2 from the germline V gene are MNHNS and SASEGT. V lost 8 bases to trimming and J lost 4 bases; unmatched junction nucleotides: 2. Using immunoSEQ multiplex PCR, the repertoire was profiled, and TCRdb retains in-frame clones only, with some absent. The sample lists roughly 2.6 million clones, roughly 92% occurring once. The sample was naive CD4+ T cells sorted from blood. Subset defined: CD45RA+ positively selected. The gene calls are TRBV6-1 and TRBJ2-7, with 7 bases matching TRBD1. The clonotype comes from a man younger than 30 in good health. CDR3 DNA: TGTGCCAGCGGGGACAGATACGAGCAGTACTTC. Protein sequence: CASGDRYEQYF.